Sequencing of this TCR beta chain was carried out in a study of CD8 T cells in ankylosing spondylitis. General study results and limits: Typical of ankylosing spondylitis blood, it appeared, was a TCR beta motif of roughly eight highly homologous variants. Disease-linked clones were reportedly significantly enriched in matched ankylosing spondylitis synovial fluid.

Quantitative 5'-RACE was performed with molecular barcodes, and it yielded the TCR beta libraries. A single record per CDR3 protein comes from TCRdb applying MiXCR to the 5' RACE reads. Of fewer than 450,000 distinct CDR3 sequences detected, under 20% appear once; the ten largest clones hold around 0.92%. In regard to this clonotype: The target antigen is unknown.

The CDR3 contains 15 residues. Trimming removed 7 bases from V and 0 bases from J, with 19 bases in between. CDR1 and CDR2 from the germline V gene are DFQATT and SNEGSKA (reference sequence). This TCR came from a male donor with ankylosing spondylitis. The sample was blood, either unsorted or a sorted T cell fraction (not recorded which). The rearrangement joins TRBV20-1 to TRBJ2-7; the D call may be TRBD1 or TRBD2 (5 bases each). The CDR3 DNA is TGCAGTGTCCTGAGGGGCAGCGGAGGCTCCTACGAGCAGTACTTC. It encodes CSVLRGSGGSYEQYF.